Each of the 15 T cell receptor beta chains below was sequenced from the same sample in a study of glioma-infiltrating T cells. The iRepertoire nested amplicon-rescue multiplex PCR amplified TCR alpha and beta CDR3s from RNA. TCRdb passed the multiplex PCR reads through MiXCR, listing each CDR3 protein once. The sample includes approximately 190,000 distinct CDR3 sequences, 32% of them seen just once. Sequencing was performed on glioma tissue, nonneoplastic brain tissue, or PBMCs (not recorded which). The source of these receptors is a human donor with low-grade glioma or glioblastoma, undergoing nonglioma brain surgery, or in good health (not recorded which).

This chain links TRBV5-1 with TRBJ2-5; D is undetermined. Germline CDR1 is SGHRS and CDR2 is YFSETQ. The CDR3 loop spans 13 amino acids. Trimming took 3 bases from V and 2 from J, leaving 8 bases between them. DNA for the CDR3: TGCGCCAGCAGCTCAGTGCTACAAGAGACCCAGTACTTC. This translates into CASSSVLQETQYF.

As regards this clonotype: A junction end diverges from the germline sequence, so it may reflect a read error. The J gene is TRBJ2-1, the V gene TRBV20-1; D perhaps matches TRBD2 (6 bases). The CDR3 contains 15 residues. The germline gives CDR1 DFQATT, CDR2 SNEGSKA (reference sequence). Here the CDR3 reads CSAKEMGLRRNEKFF. The CDR3, as DNA: TGCAGTGCTAAAGAAATGGGACTGAGGAGAAATGAGAAGTTCTTC.

By sample fraction, this clonotype is medium-sized. The rearrangement uses TRBV27 and TRBJ1-6; D gene uncertain. V dropped 3 bases and J dropped 3 bases, with 6 bases sitting between them. This CDR3 contains 14 residues. Germline CDR1 reads MNHEY; CDR2 reads SMNVEV (reference sequence). The CDR3 nucleotides are TGTGCCAGCAGTTTTCGGGGCTATAATTCACCCCTCCACTTT. Residues: CASSFRGYNSPLHF.

This clonotype showed up just a few times. This chain joins TRBV5-1 and TRBJ2-4, with a possible D match to TRBD1 (5 bases). V lost 7 bases and J lost 6, with 11 bases in between. This CDR3 region has 12 residues. Germline CDR1 and CDR2: SGHRS and YFSETQ. The CDR3 protein is CASADRRNIQYF. CDR3 coding DNA: TGCGCCAGCGCCGACAGAAGAAACATTCAGTACTTC.

Details on this clonotype: Just one base apart from a much larger clone, this may be a read error. V is TRBV7-9 and J is TRBJ1-5; D possibly corresponds to TRBD1 (6 bases). The CDR3 runs 13 residues. The V gene's germline CDR1 is SEHNR and CDR2 FQNEAQ (reference sequence). CDR3 region: CASSQGRNKPQHF. The DNA for the CDR3 is TGTGCCAGCAGCCAGGGGCGCAATAAGCCCCAGCATTTT.

Worth noting for this clonotype: One base away lies a much larger clone, so this may be a sequencing read error. The genes are TRBV4-3 and TRBJ1-3, with 10 bases matching TRBD1. Germline CDR1 LGHNA, CDR2 YSLEER. This CDR3 comprises 14 residues. DNA for the CDR3: TGCCCCAGCAGCAGGACAGGGGGTGGAAACACCATATATTTT. Translating it yields CPSSRTGGGNTIYF.

This clonotype is a singleton in its sample. This may arise from a read error, as a much more abundant clone is one base away. V is TRBV4-2 and J is TRBJ2-1, with 9 nucleotides matching TRBD1. Germline V lookup: CDR1 LGHNA, CDR2 YNFKEQ. The trim removed 1 base at V and 6 bases at J, leaving 4 bases unmatched. The CDR3 runs 15 residues. The CDR3 nucleotides are TGTGCCAGCAGCCAAGTAGCGACAGGGGGCAATGAGCAGTTCTTC. It specifies CASSQVATGGNEQFF.

This clonotype was detected many times. The V and J genes are TRBV4-2 and TRBJ2-3, with 10 bases that match TRBD2. V dropped 0 bases and J dropped 4; count of bases not matched to a gene: 10. CDR1 is LGHNA and CDR2 is YNFKEQ in the germline V gene. The length of the CDR3 is 18 residues. CDR3 sequence: CASSQDAASGSFADTQYF. CDR3 nucleotides: TGTGCCAGCAGCCAAGATGCCGCTAGCGGGAGTTTTGCAGATACGCAGTATTTT.

This clonotype was detected ten times or more. The V call is TRBV6-6, the J call TRBJ2-3; the D call may be TRBD1 or TRBD2 (5 bases each). This CDR3 spans 15 amino acids. Trimming cost V 0 bases and J 4 bases, with 11 bases left between them. The germline CDR1 and CDR2 sequences are MNHNY and SVGAGI (reference sequence). CDR3 sequence: CASSYSARGSDTQYF. Here the CDR3 DNA reads TGTGCCAGCAGTTACTCGGCCCGGGGCTCAGATACGCAGTATTTT.

This clonotype has a handful of counts. V usage is TRBV5-7 and J usage is TRBJ2-5, with 12 bases fitting TRBD1. TRBV5-7 is placed among ORFs of uncertain function. The CDR3 is made up of 16 amino acids. Trimming cost V 2 bases and J 1 base; bases outside gene matches: 3. The CDR3 coding sequence is TGTGCCAGCAGCTTCCGGGACAGGGGGCCCCAAGAGACCCAGTACTTC. It specifies CASSFRDRGPQETQYF.

This clonotype showed up many times. V usage is TRBV19 and J usage is TRBJ2-7; perhaps TRBD1 as D (6 bases). CDR1 and CDR2 from the germline V gene are LNHDA and SQIVND (reference sequence). Trimming left V 7 bases short and J 13 bases short, with 14 bases between. This CDR3 spans 10 amino acids. In DNA form, the CDR3 reads TGTGCCAGTACTTACGACAGGCGCTACTTC. Translating it yields CASTYDRRYF. Drawing the rest from reference TRBV19 and TRBJ2-7, the complete variable domain is DGGITQSPKYLFRKEGQNVTLSCEQNLNHDAMYWYRQDPGQGLRLIYYSQIVNDFQKGDIAEGYSVSREKKESFPLTVTSAQKNPTAFYLCASTYDRRYFGPGTRLTVT.

A note on this clonotype: At one end the junction does not follow the germline gene, possibly because of a read error. The chain carries TRBV6-9 and TRBJ2-3; D is possibly TRBD2 (5 bases). This CDR3 has 16 amino acids. Germline V gene lookup returns CDR1 MNHGY and CDR2 SVAAGI. CDR3 amino acids: CARSYPPRERTDTQYF. The CDR3 coding sequence is TGTGCCAGGAGTTACCCCCCACGGGAACGCACAGATACGCAGTATTTT.

This clonotype was detected ten times or more. The chain links TRBV6-1 to TRBJ2-5, with 12 bases that match TRBD1. The V gene's germline CDR1 is MNHNS and CDR2 SASEGT. V lost 5 bases and J lost 5; bases outside the gene matches: 9. The CDR3 length is 16 residues. The CDR3 spells CASSPAGTGGMETQYF. CDR3 nucleotides: TGTGCCAGCAGTCCCGCAGGGACAGGGGGCATGGAGACCCAGTACTTC.

The genes are TRBV5-5 and TRBJ2-1; 10 nucleotides agree with TRBD2. The CDR3 spans 15 residues. CDR1 is SGHKS and CDR2 is YYEKEE in the germline V gene (reference sequence). The ends lost 1 base at V and 7 bases at J; junction bases unmatched: 5. In nucleotides, the CDR3 is TGTGCCAGCAGCTTGATTTCTAGCGGGAGTAATGAGCAGTTCTTC. This translates into CASSLISSGSNEQFF. Full variable domain (remainder filled in from reference TRBV5-5 and TRBJ2-1): DAGVTQSPTHLIKTRGQQVTLRCSPISGHKSVSWYQQVLGQGPQFIFQYYEKEERGRGNFPDRFSARQFPNYSSELNVNALLLGDSALYLCASSLISSGSNEQFFGPGTRLTVL.

This clonotype was seen at least ten times. The CDR3 DNA sequence: TGTGCCAGCCTTACAGGGGGCCGCACAGATACGCAGTATTTT. Protein: CASLTGGRTDTQYF. The V call is TRBV28, the J call TRBJ2-3, with 9 bases fitting TRBD1. The junction had 4 bases not matched to a gene; V was cut back by 8 bases and J by 1 base. The CDR3 consists of 14 residues. Germline V lookup: CDR1 MDHEN, CDR2 SYDVKM.